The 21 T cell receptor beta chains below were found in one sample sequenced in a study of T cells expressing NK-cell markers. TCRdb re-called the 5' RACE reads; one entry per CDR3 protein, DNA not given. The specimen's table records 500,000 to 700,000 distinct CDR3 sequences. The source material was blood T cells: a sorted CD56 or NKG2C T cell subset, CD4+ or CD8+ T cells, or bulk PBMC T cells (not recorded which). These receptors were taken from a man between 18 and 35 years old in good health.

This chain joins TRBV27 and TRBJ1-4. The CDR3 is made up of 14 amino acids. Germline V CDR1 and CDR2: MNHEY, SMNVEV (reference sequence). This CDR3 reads CASRNWGPNEKLFF.

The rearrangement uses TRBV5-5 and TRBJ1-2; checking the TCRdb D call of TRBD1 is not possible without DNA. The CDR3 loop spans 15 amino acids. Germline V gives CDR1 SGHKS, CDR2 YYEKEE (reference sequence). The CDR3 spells CASSLETGGDYGYTF.

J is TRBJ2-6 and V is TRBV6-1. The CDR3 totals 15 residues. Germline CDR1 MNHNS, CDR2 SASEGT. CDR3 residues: CASRELQSGANVLTF.

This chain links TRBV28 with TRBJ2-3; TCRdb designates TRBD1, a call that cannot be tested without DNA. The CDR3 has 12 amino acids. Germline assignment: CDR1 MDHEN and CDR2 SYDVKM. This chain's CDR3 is CASSFRDGVKYF.

Here the CDR3 reads CASRTVANSPLHF. This rearrangement joins TRBV6-1 to TRBJ1-6. The germline CDR1 and CDR2 sequences are MNHNS and SASEGT. The CDR3 contains 13 residues.

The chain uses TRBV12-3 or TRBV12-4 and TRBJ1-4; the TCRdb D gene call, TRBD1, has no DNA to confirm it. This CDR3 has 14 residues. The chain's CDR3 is CASSRPGTGEKLFF.

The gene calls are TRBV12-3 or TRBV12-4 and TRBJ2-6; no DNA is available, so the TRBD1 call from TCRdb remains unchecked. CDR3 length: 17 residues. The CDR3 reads CASSLQGVITGANVLTF.

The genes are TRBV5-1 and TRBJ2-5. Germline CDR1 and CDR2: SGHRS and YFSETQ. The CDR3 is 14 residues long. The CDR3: CASSLDVGSETQYF.

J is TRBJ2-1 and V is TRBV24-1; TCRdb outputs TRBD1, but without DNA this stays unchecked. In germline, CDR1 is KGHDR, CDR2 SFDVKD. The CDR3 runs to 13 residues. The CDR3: CATSDLQGDEQFF.

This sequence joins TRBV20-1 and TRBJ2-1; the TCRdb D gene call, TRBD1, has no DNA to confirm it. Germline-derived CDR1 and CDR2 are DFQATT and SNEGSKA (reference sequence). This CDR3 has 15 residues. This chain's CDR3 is CSAHPGQGKNNEQFF.

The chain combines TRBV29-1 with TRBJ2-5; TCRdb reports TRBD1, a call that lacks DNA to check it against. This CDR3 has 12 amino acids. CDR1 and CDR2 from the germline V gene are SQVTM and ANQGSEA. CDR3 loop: CSGETERETQYF.

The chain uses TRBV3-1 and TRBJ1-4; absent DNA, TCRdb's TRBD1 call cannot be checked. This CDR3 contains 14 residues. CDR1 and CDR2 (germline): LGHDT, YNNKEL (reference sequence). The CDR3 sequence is CASSRGVGSEKLFF.

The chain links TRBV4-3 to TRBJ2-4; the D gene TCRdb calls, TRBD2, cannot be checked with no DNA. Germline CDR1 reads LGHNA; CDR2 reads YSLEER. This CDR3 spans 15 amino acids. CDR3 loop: CASSAGGSAKNIQYF.

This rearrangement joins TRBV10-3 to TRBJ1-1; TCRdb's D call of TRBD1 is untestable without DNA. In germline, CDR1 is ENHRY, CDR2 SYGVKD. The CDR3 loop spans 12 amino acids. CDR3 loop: CAIGTYGTEAFF.

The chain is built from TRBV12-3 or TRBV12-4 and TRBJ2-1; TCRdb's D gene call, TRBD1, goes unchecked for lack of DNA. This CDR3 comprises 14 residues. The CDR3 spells CASSSGGTDNEQFF.

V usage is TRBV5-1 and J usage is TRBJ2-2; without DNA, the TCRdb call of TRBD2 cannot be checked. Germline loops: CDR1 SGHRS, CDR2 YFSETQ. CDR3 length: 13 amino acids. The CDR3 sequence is CASRRGMAGELFF.

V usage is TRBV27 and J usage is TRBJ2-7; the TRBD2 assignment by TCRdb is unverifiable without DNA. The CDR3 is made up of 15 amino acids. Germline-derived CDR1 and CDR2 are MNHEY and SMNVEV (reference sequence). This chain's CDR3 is CASRLMGEPTHEQYF.

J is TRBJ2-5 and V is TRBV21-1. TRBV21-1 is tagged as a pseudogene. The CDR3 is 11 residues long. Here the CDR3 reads CASSKGETQYF.

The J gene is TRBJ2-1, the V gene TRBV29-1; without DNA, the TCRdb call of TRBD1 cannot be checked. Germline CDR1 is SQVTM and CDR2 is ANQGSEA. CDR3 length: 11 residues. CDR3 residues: CSVPGADEQFF.

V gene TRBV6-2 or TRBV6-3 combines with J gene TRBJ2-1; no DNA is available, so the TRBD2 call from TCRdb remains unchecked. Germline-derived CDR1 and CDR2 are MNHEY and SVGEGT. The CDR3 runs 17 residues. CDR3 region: CASRRGLAKKPSNEQFF.

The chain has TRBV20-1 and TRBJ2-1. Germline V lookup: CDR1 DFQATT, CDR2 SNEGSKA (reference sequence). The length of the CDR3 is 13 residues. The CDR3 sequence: CSAPTAYYNEQFF.